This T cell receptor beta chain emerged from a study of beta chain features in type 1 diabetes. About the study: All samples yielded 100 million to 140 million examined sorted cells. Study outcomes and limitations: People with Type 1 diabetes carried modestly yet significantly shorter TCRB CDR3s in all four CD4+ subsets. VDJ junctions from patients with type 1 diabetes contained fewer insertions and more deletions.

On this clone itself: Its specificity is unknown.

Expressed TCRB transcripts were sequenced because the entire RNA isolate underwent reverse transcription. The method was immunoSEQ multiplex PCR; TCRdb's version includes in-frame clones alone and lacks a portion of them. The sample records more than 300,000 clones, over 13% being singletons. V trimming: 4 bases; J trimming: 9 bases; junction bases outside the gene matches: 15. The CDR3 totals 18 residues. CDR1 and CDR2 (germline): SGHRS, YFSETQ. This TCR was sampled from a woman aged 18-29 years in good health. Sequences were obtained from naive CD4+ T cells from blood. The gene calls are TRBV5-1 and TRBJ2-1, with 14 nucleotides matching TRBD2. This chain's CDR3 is CASSPQGTGTSGRGEQFF. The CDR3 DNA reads TGCGCCAGCAGCCCACAAGGGACCGGGACTAGCGGGAGAGGTGAGCAGTTCTTC.